The 18 T cell receptor beta chains in this list originate from one sample, sequenced in a study of neurological immune-mediated disorders. MiXCR, applied by TCRdb to the 5' RACE reads, yields one record per CDR3 protein. The top ten hold 5% to 7.5% of the sample, which has 85,000 to 100,000 distinct CDR3 sequences, around 3.4% seen once. Sequencing was done on a sample of PBMCs. The receptors were gathered from a woman aged 18-29 years with multiple sclerosis.

This clonotype was counted many times. J is TRBJ1-4 and V is TRBV29-1; D ambiguous. The CDR3 length is 12 residues. Germline lookup yields CDR1 SQVTM and CDR2 ANQGSEA. Trimming took off 7 bases at V and 8 bases at J, with 14 bases between the two ends. The CDR3 is CSARETEEKLFF. CDR3 nucleotide sequence: TGCAGCGCCCGGGAAACGGAGGAAAAACTGTTTTTT.

This clonotype has ten or more counts. The chain couples TRBV5-1 to TRBJ1-5; D is ambiguous. The germline V gene encodes CDR1 SGHRS and CDR2 YFSETQ. Trimming left V 2 bases short and J 6 bases short, with 9 bases between. CDR3 length equals 13 residues. The DNA of the CDR3 is TGCGCCAGCAGCTTTGAAGGCGGTCAGCCCCAGCATTTT. Its protein is CASSFEGGQPQHF. The full variable domain, rest sourced from reference TRBV5-1 and TRBJ1-5, is KAGVTQTPRYLIKTRGQQVTLSCSPISGHRSVSWYQQTPGQGLQFLFEYFSETQRNKGNFPGRFSGRQFSNSRSEMNVSTLELGDSALYLCASSFEGGQPQHFGDGTRLSIL.

This clonotype has ten or more counts. The genes are TRBV28 and TRBJ1-6; TRBD1 agrees at 7 bases. V lost 5 bases, J lost 10 bases, and 11 bases stayed unmatched. CDR1 is MDHEN and CDR2 is SYDVKM in the germline V gene. This CDR3 is 15 amino acids long. The CDR3 region is CASSLIRQGRSPLHF. DNA of the CDR3: TGTGCCAGCAGTCTCATTAGACAGGGTAGATCACCCCTCCACTTT. Drawing the rest from reference TRBV28 and TRBJ1-6, the complete variable domain is DVKVTQSSRYLVKRTGEKVFLECVQDMDHENMFWYRQDPGLGLRLIYFSYDVKMKEKGDIPEGYSVSREKKERFSLILESASTNQTSMYLCASSLIRQGRSPLHFGNGTRLTVT.

This clonotype appeared many times. This chain's CDR3 is CASSLATGDKETQYF. The DNA of the CDR3 is TGTGCCAGCAGCTTGGCGACAGGGGATAAAGAGACCCAGTACTTC. V and J are TRBV5-6 and TRBJ2-5; 8 bases are a match to TRBD1. Germline V CDR1 and CDR2: SGHDT, YYEEEE. The trim removed 0 bases at V and 3 bases at J, leaving 4 bases unmatched. This CDR3 has 15 amino acids.

This clonotype was seen repeatedly, ten times or more. The chain is built from TRBV7-8 and TRBJ2-5, with 10 bases identical to TRBD1. V lost 5 bases, J lost 5 bases, and 5 bases stayed unmatched. The CDR3 has 14 residues. CDR1 is SGHVS, CDR2 FQNEAQ, per germline. CDR3: CASSAGQGDETQYF. The CDR3 DNA follows: TGTGCCAGCAGCGCCGGACAGGGGGACGAGACCCAGTACTTC.

This clonotype showed up many times. V gene TRBV5-6 combines with J gene TRBJ1-4; 12 nucleotides align to TRBD1. The CDR3 is made up of 15 amino acids. CDR1 and CDR2 (germline): SGHDT, YYEEEE. V dropped 3 bases and J dropped 10; count of bases not matched to a gene: 7. Written as DNA, the CDR3 is TGTGCCAGCAGCTACCCCGGGACAGGGGGCGGAAAACTGTTTTTT. It specifies CASSYPGTGGGKLFF.

There are many counts of this clonotype. The chain combines TRBV11-2 with TRBJ1-1; the D is unclear. The germline V gene encodes CDR1 SGHAT and CDR2 FQNNGV. The V end lost 5 bases, the J end lost 1 base, and 17 bases lay between the germline ends. The CDR3 spans 16 residues. The CDR3: CASSPRTLVGNTEAFF. The CDR3 bases are TGTGCCAGCAGCCCCCGGACCTTGGTGGGGAACACTGAAGCTTTCTTT.

This clonotype has a count of ten or more. The chain uses TRBV20-1 and TRBJ1-3; no clear D. The germline V and J ends were trimmed by 4 bases and 0 bases, with 13 bases remaining between them. Germline lookup yields CDR1 DFQATT and CDR2 SNEGSKA (reference sequence). The CDR3 contains 15 residues. The chain's CDR3 is CSATDGLLSGNTIYF. CDR3 nucleotide sequence: TGCAGTGCTACGGACGGACTACTCTCTGGAAACACCATATATTTT.

This clonotype was seen many times. This chain links TRBV3-1 with TRBJ1-2; D perhaps matches TRBD1 (5 bases). The CDR3 is 14 amino acids. Per the germline V gene, CDR1 is LGHDT and CDR2 is YNNKEL (reference sequence). V was trimmed by 4 bases and J by 5 bases, leaving 14 bases between them. CDR3 DNA sequence: TGTGCCAGCAGCCCCAACTTGGCAGGGTATGGCTACACCTTC. It is translated as CASSPNLAGYGYTF.

This clonotype was detected ten times or more. The rearrangement links TRBV7-9 to TRBJ2-3; TRBD2 might be the D (5 bases). V was clipped by 2 bases and J by 2 bases, with 11 bases between them. Germline CDR1 SEHNR, CDR2 FQNEAQ (reference sequence). This CDR3 comprises 15 residues. Here the CDR3 reads CASSLTTGITDTQYF. The DNA of the CDR3 is TGTGCCAGCAGCTTAACTACGGGGATCACAGATACGCAGTATTTT.

This clonotype was seen just once. The chain uses TRBV10-3 and TRBJ2-2, with 8 bases matching TRBD1. This CDR3 comprises 17 residues. The V and J ends lost 10 bases and 5 bases, in that order; junction bases with no gene match: 18. Per the germline V gene, CDR1 is ENHRY and CDR2 is SYGVKD. The CDR3 sequence is CATIEKVGTGSTGELFF. The CDR3 DNA reads TGTGCCACCATTGAGAAGGTGGGGACAGGCTCGACCGGGGAGCTGTTTTTT.

This clonotype showed up many times. This chain joins TRBV28 and TRBJ2-1; perhaps D is TRBD1 or TRBD2 (5 bases each). With 5 bases removed from V and 4 bases from J, the gap between germline ends came to 12 bases. From germline, CDR1 is MDHEN and CDR2 SYDVKM. The CDR3 contains 14 residues. This CDR3 is CASSPGTPYNEQFF. The CDR3 coding sequence is TGTGCCAGCAGTCCCGGGACCCCATACAATGAGCAGTTCTTC.

This clonotype was seen many times. This rearrangement joins TRBV29-1 to TRBJ2-7; TRBD2 matches 14 bases. V shed 4 bases, J shed 5 bases, and the junction held 1 base outside the gene matches. Germline CDR1 is SQVTM and CDR2 is ANQGSEA. The CDR3 sequence is 13 residues long. The CDR3 nucleotides are TGCAGCGTTGGACTAGCGGGAGGGAACGAGCAGTACTTC. As protein: CSVGLAGGNEQYF.

This clonotype has a count of ten or more. This chain links TRBV5-1 with TRBJ1-2, with D unclear. Germline V lookup: CDR1 SGHRS, CDR2 YFSETQ. Trimming stripped 0 bases from V and 3 bases from J, with 15 bases between. This CDR3 region has 16 residues. CDR3 DNA sequence: TGCGCCAGCAGCTTGGATAGTGGGCGCGGCGACTATGGCTACACCTTC. Protein: CASSLDSGRGDYGYTF. The full variable domain, completed using reference TRBV5-1 and TRBJ1-2, is KAGVTQTPRYLIKTRGQQVTLSCSPISGHRSVSWYQQTPGQGLQFLFEYFSETQRNKGNFPGRFSGRQFSNSRSEMNVSTLELGDSALYLCASSLDSGRGDYGYTFGSGTRLTVV.

Many counts were recorded for this clonotype. The chain recombines TRBV7-2 with TRBJ2-6; no firm D call. Trimming shortened V by 5 bases and J by 1 base, and 9 bases separated the two germline ends. CDR1 is SGHTA and CDR2 is FQGNSA in the germline V gene. The CDR3 covers 15 residues. The CDR3 DNA sequence: TGTGCCAGCAGCCCAATTATGTCTGGGGCCAACGTCCTGACTTTC. Its translation is CASSPIMSGANVLTF.

This clonotype was observed a few times. This clone may be a read error of a much larger clone one base away. The V call is TRBV20-1, the J call TRBJ1-4; D is possibly TRBD1 (6 bases). Germline CDR1 is DFQATT and CDR2 is SNEGSKA (reference sequence). The CDR3 contains 13 residues. The CDR3 DNA is TGCAGTTTCCCGGGGACAACTAATGAAACACTGTTTTTT. Translation gives CSFPGTTNETLFF.

A word on this clonotype: This may arise from a read error, as a much more abundant clone is one base away. J is TRBJ1-5 and V is TRBV5-1, with unresolved D. The germline CDR1 and CDR2 sequences are SGHRS and YFSETQ. This CDR3 spans 13 amino acids. CDR3 DNA: TGCGCCAGCAGCTTGTTTGGGAATCAGCCCCAGAATTTT. This encodes CASSLFGNQPQNF.

This clonotype was seen many times. This chain joins TRBV5-1 and TRBJ2-3; 12 positions agree with TRBD2. The CDR3 spans 15 residues. The germline V gene has CDR1 SGHRS and CDR2 YFSETQ. Germline trimming cut 3 bases from V and 4 bases from J; bases unmatched to any gene: 3. The CDR3: CASSSTSGRADTQYF. In DNA, the CDR3 is TGCGCCAGCAGCTCGACTAGCGGGAGAGCAGATACGCAGTATTTT.